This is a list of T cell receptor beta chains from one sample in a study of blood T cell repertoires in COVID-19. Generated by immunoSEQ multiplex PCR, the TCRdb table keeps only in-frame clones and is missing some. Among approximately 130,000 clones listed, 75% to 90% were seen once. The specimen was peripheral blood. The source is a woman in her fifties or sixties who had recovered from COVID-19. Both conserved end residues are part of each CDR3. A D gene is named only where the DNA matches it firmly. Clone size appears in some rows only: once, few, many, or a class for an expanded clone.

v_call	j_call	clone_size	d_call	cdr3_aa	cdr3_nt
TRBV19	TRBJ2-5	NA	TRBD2	CASSKAGGPKETQYF	TGTGCCAGTAGTAAAGCGGGAGGGCCCAAGGAGACCCAGTACTTC
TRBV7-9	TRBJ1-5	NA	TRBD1	CASSLYDRDREDPQHF	TGTGCCAGCAGCTTATATGACCGGGACAGGGAGGATCCCCAGCATTTT
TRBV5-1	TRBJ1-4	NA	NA	CASSFGEANEKLFF	TGCGCCAGCAGCTTCGGGGAAGCTAATGAAAAACTGTTTTTT
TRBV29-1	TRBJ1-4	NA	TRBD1	CSVRGQGREKLFF	TGCAGCGTTCGGGGACAGGGTAGGGAAAAACTGTTTTTT
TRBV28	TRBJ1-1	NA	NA	CASSLGGDSSPEAFF	TGTGCCAGCAGTTTAGGGGGCGATTCAAGCCCTGAAGCTTTCTTT
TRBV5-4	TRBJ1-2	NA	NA	CASSLLQDGYTF	TGTGCCAGCAGCTTGCTACAGGATGGCTACACCTTC
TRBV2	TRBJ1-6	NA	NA	CASSDYGSPLHF	TGTGCCAGCAGTGATTACGGTTCACCCCTCCACTTT
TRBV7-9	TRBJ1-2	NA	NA	CASSPWTDYGYTF	TGTGCCAGCAGCCCGTGGACAGACTATGGCTACACCTTC
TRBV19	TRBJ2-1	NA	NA	CASSIWSGIRNEQFF	TGTGCCAGTAGTATATGGTCAGGGATCAGGAATGAGCAGTTCTTC
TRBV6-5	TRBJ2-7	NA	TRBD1	CASRPGQGYEQYF	TGTGCCAGCAGACCGGGACAGGGGTATGAGCAGTACTTC
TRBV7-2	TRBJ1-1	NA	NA	CASSQRLNTEAFF	TGTGCCAGCAGCCAGCGACTGAACACTGAAGCTTTCTTT
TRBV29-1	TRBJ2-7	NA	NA	CSVRREGGPSYEQYF	TGCAGCGTCCGGAGGGAGGGGGGGCCCTCCTACGAGCAGTACTTC
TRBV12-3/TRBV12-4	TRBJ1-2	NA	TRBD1	CASTYRQGSYTF	TGTGCCAGCACATACCGACAGGGTAGCTACACCTTC
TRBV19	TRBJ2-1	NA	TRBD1	CASSTRGTGNRNEQFF	TGTGCCAGTAGTACCCGAGGGACAGGGAATCGCAATGAGCAGTTCTTC
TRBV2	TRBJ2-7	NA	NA	CASTLTGTSSYEQYF	TGTGCCAGCACTCTGACAGGGACTAGCTCCTACGAGCAGTACTTC
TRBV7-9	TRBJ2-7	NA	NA	CASSKGVSTYEQYF	TGTGCCAGCAGTAAAGGGGTTTCGACCTACGAGCAGTACTTC
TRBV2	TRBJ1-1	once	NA	CASSPEVRTEAFF	TGTGCCAGCAGCCCGGAGGTGCGAACTGAAGCTTTCTTT
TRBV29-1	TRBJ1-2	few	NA	CSVDHYGYTF	TGCAGCGTTGACCATTATGGCTACACCTTC
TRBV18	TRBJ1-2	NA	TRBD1	CASSETGTDYGYTF	TGTGCCAGCTCAGAAACCGGGACAGACTATGGCTACACCTTC
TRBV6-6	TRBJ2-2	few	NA	CASRNMGAGELFF	TGTGCCAGCCGAAATATGGGCGCCGGGGAGCTGTTTTTT
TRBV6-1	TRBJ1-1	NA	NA	CASSEGGQGTNTEAFF	TGTGCCAGCAGTGAGGGGGGGCAGGGAACGAACACTGAAGCTTTCTTT
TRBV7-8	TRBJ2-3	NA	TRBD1	CASSPRGQGEDTQYF	TGTGCCAGCAGCCCAAGGGGACAGGGGGAAGATACGCAGTATTTT